A selection of T cell receptor beta chains follows, all from one sample in a study of STAT3 mutations in large granular lymphocyte leukemia. Generated by immunoSEQ multiplex PCR, the TCRdb table keeps only in-frame clones and is missing some. The data hold some 10,000 clones, with 88% observed a single time. The sequencing sample was made of peripheral blood mononuclear cells. Receptor source: a man in his sixties with T-cell large granular lymphocyte leukemia. Some clones in this sample may be carry-over from other donors' samples. CDR3s include the opening cysteine and the closing phenylalanine or tryptophan. D genes are given only for firm matches. Size is omitted from some rows. Given values are once, few, many or a class for expanded clones.

v_gene,j_gene,d_gene,abundance,CDR3nt,CDR3aa
TRBV2,TRBJ2-7,TRBD1,.,TGTGCCAGCAGCGCCGGACAGGTGGATACTTACGAGCAGTACTTC,CASSAGQVDTYEQYF
TRBV7-9,TRBJ2-4,.,once,TGTGCCAGCAGCGTAGGACAGCCCAGAAAAAACATTCAGTACTTC,CASSVGQPRKNIQYF
TRBV30,TRBJ2-2,.,.,TGTGCCTGGAGTGTAAAGACAGGCGGAGGGGTCGGGGAGCTGTTTTTT,CAWSVKTGGGVGELFF
TRBV5-4,TRBJ1-6,TRBD1,.,TGTGCCAGCAGTGCCGTCCAAGGGGGCGGCAATTCACCCCTCCACTTT,CASSAVQGGGNSPLHF
TRBV15,TRBJ2-7,TRBD2,.,TGTGCCACCAGCCCTCCCGGGGAGGGTACCTACGAGCAGTACTTC,CATSPPGEGTYEQYF
TRBV5-1,TRBJ1-1,.,.,TGCGCCAGCAGCTTGGGGGGGGCGACAGTCATGAACACTGAAGCTTTCTTT,CASSLGGATVMNTEAFF
TRBV6-5,TRBJ2-7,.,.,TGTGCCAGCAGCCACCGGGACCTCTCCTACGAGCAGTACTTC,CASSHRDLSYEQYF
TRBV28,TRBJ2-5,.,.,TGTGCCAGCAGTTTGGTTGGTAGCGAAGAGACCCAGTACTTC,CASSLVGSEETQYF
TRBV12-5,TRBJ2-1,TRBD2,.,TGTGCTAGTGGTTTGGTAGAGAGCGGGGCGCAGTTCTTC,CASGLVESGAQFF
TRBV14,TRBJ2-7,TRBD1,.,TGTGCCAGCAGCCTGAAAATAGGGGGCGACGAGCAGTACTTC,CASSLKIGGDEQYF
TRBV11-2,TRBJ2-7,TRBD2,.,TGTGCCAGCAGCTTAAGTACTAGCGGGGGACACTACGAGCAGTACTTC,CASSLSTSGGHYEQYF
TRBV4-2,TRBJ2-5,TRBD2,.,TGTGCCAGCAGCCTTTGGACTAGCGGGGAGACCCAGTACTTC,CASSLWTSGETQYF
TRBV7-2,TRBJ2-7,TRBD2,.,TGTGCCAGCAGCTCCTCTAGCGGGAGTATCCAAGAGCAGTACTTC,CASSSSSGSIQEQYF
TRBV7-2,TRBJ2-5,.,few,TGTGCCAGCAGCTTAGGTGGTAATGATCAAGAGACCCAGTACTTC,CASSLGGNDQETQYF
TRBV30,TRBJ1-1,.,.,TGTGCCTGGCAAAGAGAGAACACTGAAGCTTTCTTT,CAWQRENTEAFF
TRBV7-9,TRBJ1-1,.,.,TGTGCCAGCAGCTCCCAGGGTGTCACTGAAGCTTTCTTT,CASSSQGVTEAFF
TRBV7-2,TRBJ2-5,.,.,TGTGCCAGCAGCTTACACGCCAGGGGAGAGACCCAGTACTTC,CASSLHARGETQYF
TRBV18,TRBJ1-1,.,.,TGTGCCAGCTCACCATCCCAGCCTAGTATGAACACTGAAGCTTTCTTT,CASSPSQPSMNTEAFF
TRBV19,TRBJ1-1,.,.,TGTGCCAGTAGTACCGCGCCGACTGAAGCTTTCTTT,CASSTAPTEAFF
TRBV30,TRBJ2-1,.,once,TGTGCCTGGAACCTAGACCCCGTGGGAGTACGGGTGGGATCCTACAATGAGCAGTTCTTC,CAWNLDPVGVRVGSYNEQFF
TRBV7-8,TRBJ2-5,.,.,TGTGCCAGCAGCTTAGGGTCTAGCGCAGAGACCCAGTACTTC,CASSLGSSAETQYF
TRBV21-1,TRBJ1-1,.,.,TGTGCCAGCAGAGGCACCGTAGCTACAATTCGCACTGAAGCTTTCTTT,CASRGTVATIRTEAFF
TRBV6-5,TRBJ2-2,TRBD2,once,TGTGCCAGCTCCATTAGCGGGTCGAACACCGGGGAGCTGTTTTTT,CASSISGSNTGELFF
TRBV5-4,TRBJ2-6,.,.,TGTGCCAGCAGCCCCTCTGGGGCCAACGTCCTGACTTTC,CASSPSGANVLTF
TRBV5-6,TRBJ1-6,.,.,TGTGCCAGCAGCTTGGGGGCCACGCAGGCGAATTCACCCCTCCACTTT,CASSLGATQANSPLHF
TRBV11-3,TRBJ2-1,.,few,TGTGCCAGCAGCTCCACGCCGGTCGGTGAGCAGTTCTTC,CASSSTPVGEQFF
TRBV5-4,TRBJ1-4,.,.,TGTGCCAGCAGCTTGAAGCGGGGGGCAGGTGAACTGTTTTTT,CASSLKRGAGELFF
TRBV18,TRBJ2-2,.,once,TGTGCCAGCTCACCACGAGGGGCCGGGGAGCTGTTTTTT,CASSPRGAGELFF
TRBV13,TRBJ2-7,TRBD1,.,TGTGCCAGCAGCCGACAGGGGGGATATGGCGAGCAGTACTTC,CASSRQGGYGEQYF
TRBV14,TRBJ2-5,.,.,TGTGCCAGCAGCTCCGGGCCCGGGGGACCGGAGACCCAGTACTTC,CASSSGPGGPETQYF
TRBV5-1,TRBJ2-5,.,once,TGCGCCAGCAGCTTGGAACTACAACAAGAGACCCAGTACTTC,CASSLELQQETQYF
TRBV6-6,TRBJ2-7,.,once,TGTGCCAGCAGTACCCAACGAGTCGGGCAGTACTTC,CASSTQRVGQYF
TRBV25-1,TRBJ2-3,TRBD2,few,TGTGCCAGCAGTGGGACTAGCGGGAGCACAGATACGCAGTATTTT,CASSGTSGSTDTQYF
TRBV5-4,TRBJ1-1,.,once,TGTGCCAGCAGACCGGACGGAGCGAACACTGAAGCTTTCTTT,CASRPDGANTEAFF
TRBV30,TRBJ1-1,.,.,TGTGCCTGGACAACAGGGCTGGGAACAAATGAAGCTTTCTTT,CAWTTGLGTNEAFF
TRBV28,TRBJ1-5,.,.,TGTGCCAACAAGGGGGTGGGTCAGCCCCAGCATTTT,CANKGVGQPQHF
TRBV25-1,TRBJ1-1,TRBD1,.,TGTGCCAGCAGGGAGGCAGGGGGCTCTACTGAAGCTTTCTTT,CASREAGGSTEAFF
TRBV29-1,TRBJ2-1,TRBD2,once,TGCAGCGTTGAAGGGGCCCTATTGGGAGGGGTCTACAATGAGCAGTTCTTC,CSVEGALLGGVYNEQFF
TRBV27,TRBJ2-7,.,.,TGTGCCAGCAGTTTATCTGCGGGGAGCGGCTACGAGCAGTACTTC,CASSLSAGSGYEQYF
TRBV20-1,TRBJ1-2,.,.,TGCAATGGCGGGCCCTATGGCTACACCTTC,CNGGPYGYTF
TRBV30,TRBJ2-2,.,.,TGTGCCTGGAGTGTAATCCCCCCCGGGGTAGCGGACACCGGGGAGCTGTTTTTT,CAWSVIPPGVADTGELFF
TRBV4-3,TRBJ2-5,TRBD2,.,TGCGCCAGCAGCGCCCGGAGGGCCCCTAGCGGGGAGCCCTCCCAAGAGACCCAGTACTTC,CASSARRAPSGEPSQETQYF
TRBV5-8,TRBJ1-4,.,.,TGTGCCAGCAGCTTGGCAGGAGGGGGAAAACTGTTTTTT,CASSLAGGGKLFF
TRBV29-1,TRBJ2-3,.,.,TGCAGCGCCCGGGTGGGGCCTGACACAGATACGCAGTATTTT,CSARVGPDTDTQYF
TRBV5-1,TRBJ2-5,.,.,TGCGCCAGCAGCTTGGGAGACAGAGAAGAGACCCAGTACTTC,CASSLGDREETQYF
TRBV29-1,TRBJ2-7,TRBD1,once,TGCAGCGTTGCGGTAAGACAGGGGCCTGAGGACGAGCAGTACTTC,CSVAVRQGPEDEQYF
TRBV28,TRBJ1-1,.,.,TGTGCCAGCAGTTTGGGGGCGGCGGGACAAATAAACACTGAAGCTTTCTTT,CASSLGAAGQINTEAFF
TRBV7-9,TRBJ2-7,TRBD1,.,TGTGCCAGCAGCTGGGACAGGGGGCTCGAGCAGTACTTC,CASSWDRGLEQYF